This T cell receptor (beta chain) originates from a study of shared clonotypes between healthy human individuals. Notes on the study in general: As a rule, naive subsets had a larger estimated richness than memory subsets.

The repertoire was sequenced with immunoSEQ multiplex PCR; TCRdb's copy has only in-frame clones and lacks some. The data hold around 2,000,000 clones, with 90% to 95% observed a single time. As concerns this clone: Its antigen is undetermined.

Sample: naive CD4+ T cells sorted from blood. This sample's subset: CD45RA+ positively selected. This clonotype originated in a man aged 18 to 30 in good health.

DNA of the CDR3: TGTGCCAGCAGCCAGCCTCGGGGGGATCCGACAGATACGCAGTATTTT. It encodes CASSQPRGDPTDTQYF. The chain employs TRBV14 and TRBJ2-3; 7 positions agree with TRBD2. Germline CDR1 is SGHDN and CDR2 is FVKESK. The CDR3 runs to 16 residues. The J segment lost 3 bases and the V segment lost 3 bases, leaving 9 bases of the junction unmatched.